Below, one T cell receptor beta chain is given with its context. Its antigen is unknown. This sample was taken from a study of a mutant IDH1 vaccine in newly diagnosed glioma. The overall study: V12 fell at week 35 and V13, the study end, at week 47.

The CDR3 loop spans 16 amino acids. Germline V CDR1 and CDR2: SGHAT, FQNNGV. J lost 4 bases, V lost 7 bases, and 12 bases had no gene match. Produced via immunoSEQ multiplex PCR; TCRdb's table is partial and in-frame only. The data show 53,000 or so clones, 65% to 80% seen once. Documented time point: week 35, safety follow-up. Vaccine doses each comprised 300 ug of mutant IDH1 20-mer peptide, with topical imiquimod. The chain links TRBV11-2 to TRBJ1-1, with 10 bases aligning to TRBD1. The specimen comprised PBMCs, sampled from a glioma patient whose treatment included an IDH1 peptide vaccine. The TCR sequence derives from a man aged 35 to 55 with glioma. CDR3 sequence reads: CASTLNGQGVGTEAFF. The CDR3 coding sequence is TGTGCCAGCACGTTGAACGGACAGGGGGTAGGCACTGAAGCTTTCTTT. Filled out from reference TRBV11-2 and TRBJ1-1, the complete variable domain reads EAGVAQSPRYKIIEKRQSVAFWCNPISGHATLYWYQQILGQGPKLLIQFQNNGVVDDSQLPKDRFSAERLKGVDSTLKIQPAKLEDSAVYLCASTLNGQGVGTEAFFGQGTRLTVV.